A selection of T cell receptor beta chains follows, all from one sample in a study of beta chain features in type 1 diabetes. Method: immunoSEQ multiplex PCR; TCRdb's copy keeps in-frame clones and lacks some. The profile shows approximately 730,000 clones, 13% of them singletons. Sequencing was done on a sample of naive CD4+ T cells from blood. The receptors derive from a man younger than 35 with type 1 diabetes. Each CDR3 is given with its conserved first and last residue. The order of the fields is CDR3 protein, D gene, J gene, V gene. The D gene is left open where the match is weak.

CDR3: CASSEVREQYF
D: .
J: TRBJ2-7
V: TRBV6-1

CDR3: CASSPSVFRAFQNEQFF
D: .
J: TRBJ2-1
V: TRBV7-2

CDR3: CASSFQGGTYEQYF
D: .
J: TRBJ2-7
V: TRBV5-8

CDR3: CASSAAGTGLLETQYF
D: TRBD1
J: TRBJ2-5
V: TRBV27

CDR3: CSGGQGEGQPQHF
D: TRBD1
J: TRBJ1-5
V: TRBV29-1

CDR3: CASSSGLASNTGELFF
D: TRBD2
J: TRBJ2-2
V: TRBV5-4

CDR3: CASSVVARGYSNQPQHF
D: .
J: TRBJ1-5
V: TRBV9

CDR3: CSVVGGSNQPQHF
D: .
J: TRBJ1-5
V: TRBV29-1

CDR3: CASSLGEDSGDTQYF
D: .
J: TRBJ2-3
V: TRBV5-4

CDR3: CASSLVADRVEQYF
D: TRBD1
J: TRBJ2-7
V: TRBV5-1

CDR3: CASSVGWKGPDTQYF
D: .
J: TRBJ2-3
V: TRBV9

CDR3: CARSGRDRGLPGANVLTF
D: TRBD1
J: TRBJ2-6
V: TRBV9

CDR3: CASSLYSLQETQYF
D: .
J: TRBJ2-5
V: TRBV5-5

CDR3: CAISESSGTDTQYF
D: .
J: TRBJ2-3
V: TRBV10-3

CDR3: CSGSGGRGDTEAFF
D: TRBD1
J: TRBJ1-1
V: TRBV29-1

CDR3: CASSAQGVGTDTQYF
D: TRBD1
J: TRBJ2-3
V: TRBV27

CDR3: CASSGQQGGEQYF
D: .
J: TRBJ2-7
V: TRBV2

CDR3: CAISESVRGSSYNSPLHF
D: .
J: TRBJ1-6
V: TRBV10-3

CDR3: CAISDGGYDIQYF
D: .
J: TRBJ2-4
V: TRBV10-3

CDR3: CASSTAGANNEQFF
D: .
J: TRBJ2-1
V: TRBV19

CDR3: CASSPSRAVTDTQYF
D: .
J: TRBJ2-3
V: TRBV18

CDR3: CASRAPKTDTQYF
D: .
J: TRBJ2-3
V: TRBV6-4

CDR3: CASSPGADRGYGYTF
D: TRBD1
J: TRBJ1-2
V: TRBV4-1

CDR3: CASSSPLGGYHEQFF
D: TRBD2
J: TRBJ2-1
V: TRBV27

CDR3: CASSLQGADWNQPQHF
D: TRBD1
J: TRBJ1-5
V: TRBV27

CDR3: CSARAIYGYTF
D: .
J: TRBJ1-2
V: TRBV20-1

CDR3: CASSGDRGLDGYTF
D: TRBD1
J: TRBJ1-2
V: TRBV5-1

CDR3: CASSFSPLFREAGYTF
D: .
J: TRBJ1-2
V: TRBV28

CDR3: CASSRTGSNSPLHF
D: TRBD1
J: TRBJ1-6
V: TRBV6-6

CDR3: CASSPGSTGLNGYTF
D: .
J: TRBJ1-2
V: TRBV18

CDR3: CATQTLLREKLFF
D: .
J: TRBJ1-4
V: TRBV6-1

CDR3: CASSYGTGTDTQYF
D: TRBD1
J: TRBJ2-3
V: TRBV6-5

CDR3: CASSFREGFGSPLHF
D: .
J: TRBJ1-6
V: TRBV9

CDR3: CAWSHPGQGHYGYTF
D: TRBD1
J: TRBJ1-2
V: TRBV30

CDR3: CASRSGAGGEQYF
D: .
J: TRBJ2-7
V: TRBV28

CDR3: CSAQQDGYTF
D: .
J: TRBJ1-2
V: TRBV29-1

CDR3: CASSYAGVGQPQHF
D: .
J: TRBJ1-5
V: TRBV6-5

CDR3: CAWSVLELAEGDTQYF
D: TRBD2
J: TRBJ2-3
V: TRBV30

CDR3: CASSITLGSYNEQFF
D: .
J: TRBJ2-1
V: TRBV27

CDR3: CASSAVYGTATDTQYF
D: TRBD1
J: TRBJ2-3
V: TRBV5-1

CDR3: CAISAAAGPRGYTF
D: .
J: TRBJ1-2
V: TRBV10-3

CDR3: CASSIRGGSEKLFF
D: .
J: TRBJ1-4
V: TRBV19

CDR3: CASSMGGNGMNTEAFF
D: .
J: TRBJ1-1
V: TRBV19

CDR3: CAISDEHLRRMTEAFF
D: .
J: TRBJ1-1
V: TRBV10-3

CDR3: CASKLLEGDNSPLHF
D: .
J: TRBJ1-6
V: TRBV6-5

CDR3: CASSLGDRDETQYF
D: TRBD1
J: TRBJ2-5
V: TRBV5-4

CDR3: CASSQPHPGQGNTEAFF
D: TRBD1
J: TRBJ1-1
V: TRBV27

CDR3: CASSLVGKGTEAFF
D: .
J: TRBJ1-1
V: TRBV5-1

CDR3: CAISDPGTSAAYEQYF
D: .
J: TRBJ2-7
V: TRBV10-3

CDR3: CASSFGGAGTDTQYF
D: .
J: TRBJ2-3
V: TRBV5-1

CDR3: CAWRPGTSGGPGETQYF
D: TRBD2
J: TRBJ2-5
V: TRBV30